This T cell receptor beta chain was profiled in a study of immune evolution from preneoplasia to lung adenocarcinoma (dated by TCRdb to about 2021). Some background on the complete study: No AAH lesions showed HLA loss of heterozygosity, compared with over 6% of AIS, 15% of MIA and around a third of ADC lesions. The study combined immune gene expression, TCR sequencing and multiplex immunofluorescence to profile immune contexture across lung adenocarcinoma precursors and invasive adenocarcinoma. Resected precursor lesions (AAH, AIS, MIA) and invasive adenocarcinomas were compared against paired morphologically normal lung tissue. The sample size was set by how many specimens were available, not by a prior power calculation. The immune data were combined with whole exome sequencing and methylation data from the same cohort of nodules. A total of roughly 51 patients with pulmonary nodules who underwent surgical resection were included in the overall cohort. A total of roughly 46 patients contributed TCR sequencing data. According to the study, about a hundred samples went through TCR sequencing. POLYSOLVER was used to infer Class I HLA alleles from exome data, while LOHHLA was used to detect allele-specific HLA loss. Broader findings and caveats from the paper: The highest top T cell clone frequencies were observed in normal lung, and a progressive decrease in top T cell clone frequencies appeared to occur from AAH through AIS, MIA and invasive adenocarcinoma. T cell clonality was highest in KRAS-mutant nodules compared with EGFR-mutant or double wild-type lesions. Because all patients were from Japan and China, applicability to Western populations was uncertain. Normal lung showed the highest clonality, whereas later-stage lesions appeared to have higher T cell density and diversity but lower clonality. The findings reflected association rather than direct causation, and larger cohorts with long-term follow-up and longitudinal biopsies were considered necessary.

Between 2014 and 2017, the patients underwent resection in either Japan or China. The histologic diagnosis of each case was independently confirmed on H&E slides by two lung cancer pathologists. Premalignant or tumor cells were enriched for nucleic acid extraction by macro-dissection performed after pathologic assessment. DNA was isolated from FFPE tissue using the AllPrep DNA/RNA FFPE Kit. Using the immunoSEQ hsTCRbeta Kit, TCR beta CDR3 regions were sequenced from DNA. In the original analysis: TCR sequencing data were analysed with the ImmunoSEQ Analyzer. T cell clonality was defined as 1 minus Pielou's evenness, calculated on productive rearrangements. T cell diversity was measured with the inverse Simpson index on productive templates. T cell density was TCR beta template counts normalized to usable DNA, estimated by amplifying and sequencing housekeeping genes. Two-sided Kruskal-Wallis tests were used to compare TCR metrics across histologic stages. TCRdb limited this immuneACCESS table to in-frame rearrangements with V and J called. A share of clones is missing; checked studies link under half to unresolved V genes, and the rest is unexplained. The DNA was the basis for D and trimming; V, J and clone size are from that table. The sample table holds tens of thousands of clones, of which about 79% were seen once. 5.6% of the sample goes to the ten largest clones.

The CDR3 starts with the cysteine, ends with the phenylalanine, and has 15 residues. Solely the CDR3 DNA is kept, with 45 bases framed from the first base. V sheds 5 bases and J sheds 0 bases, leaving 11 bases between their ends. The germline V gene provides CDR1 SGDLS and CDR2 YYNGEE. In regard to this clone: Its antigen has not been determined. Qualities for individual bases were not recorded, and no much larger clone is one base off.

Sample: FFPE invasive lung adenocarcinoma tissue. The cell subset or site label of this sample denotes: frankly invasive lung adenocarcinoma (ADC). The V and J segments used are TRBV9 and TRBJ2-2, with no reliable assignment of the D segment. This receptor was identified in a person aged 55-75 years with lung adenocarcinoma. The CDR3 region reads CASRPGSANTGELFF. The nucleotide sequence is TGTGCCAGCAGGCCCGGGTCTGCGAACACCGGGGAGCTGTTTTTT. This CDR3, with the reference TRBV9 and TRBJ2-2 proteins standing in past its ends, gives the full variable domain DSGVTQTPKHLITATGQRVTLRCSPRSGDLSVYWYQQSLDQGLQFLIQYYNGEERAKGNILERFSAQQFPDLHSELNLSSLELGDSALYFCASRPGSANTGELFFGEGSRLTVL.